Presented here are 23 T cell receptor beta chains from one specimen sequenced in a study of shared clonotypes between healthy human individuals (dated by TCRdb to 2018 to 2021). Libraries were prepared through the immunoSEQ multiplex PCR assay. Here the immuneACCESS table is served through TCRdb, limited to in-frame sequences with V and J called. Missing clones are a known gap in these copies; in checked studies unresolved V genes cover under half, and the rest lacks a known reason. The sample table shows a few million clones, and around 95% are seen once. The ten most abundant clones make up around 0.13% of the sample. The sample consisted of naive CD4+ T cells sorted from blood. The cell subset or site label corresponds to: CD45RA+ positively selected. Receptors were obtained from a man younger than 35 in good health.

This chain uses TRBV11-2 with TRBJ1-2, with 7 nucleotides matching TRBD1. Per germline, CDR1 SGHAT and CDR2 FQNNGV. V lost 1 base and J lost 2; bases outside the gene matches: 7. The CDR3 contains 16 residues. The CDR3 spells CASSLVTGKSNYGYTF. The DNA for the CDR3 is TGTGCCAGCAGCTTAGTGACAGGGAAGTCCAACTATGGCTACACCTTC.

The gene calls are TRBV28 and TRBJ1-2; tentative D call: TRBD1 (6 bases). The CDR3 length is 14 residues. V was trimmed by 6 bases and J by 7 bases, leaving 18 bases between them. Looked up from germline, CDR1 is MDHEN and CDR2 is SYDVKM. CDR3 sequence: CASSTLRGPGGYTF. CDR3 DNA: TGTGCCAGCAGCACCCTCCGGGGGCCGGGTGGCTACACCTTC.

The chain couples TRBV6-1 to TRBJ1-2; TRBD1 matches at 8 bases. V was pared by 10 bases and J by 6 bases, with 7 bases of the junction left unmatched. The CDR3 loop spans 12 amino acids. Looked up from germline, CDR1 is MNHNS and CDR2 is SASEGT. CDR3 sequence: CANRDRGNGYTF. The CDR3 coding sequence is TGTGCCAACCGAGACAGGGGTAATGGCTACACCTTC.

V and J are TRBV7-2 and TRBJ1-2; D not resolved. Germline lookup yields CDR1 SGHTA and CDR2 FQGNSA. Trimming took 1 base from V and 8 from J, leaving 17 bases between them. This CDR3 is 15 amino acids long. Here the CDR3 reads CASSLGTASSWGYTF. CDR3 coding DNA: TGTGCCAGCAGCTTAGGTACAGCTTCGTCTTGGGGCTACACCTTC. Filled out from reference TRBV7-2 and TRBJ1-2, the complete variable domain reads GAGVSQSPSNKVTEKGKDVELRCDPISGHTALYWYRQSLGQGLEFLIYFQGNSAPDKSGLPSDRFSAERTGGSVSTLTIQRTQQEDSAVYLCASSLGTASSWGYTFGSGTRLTVV.

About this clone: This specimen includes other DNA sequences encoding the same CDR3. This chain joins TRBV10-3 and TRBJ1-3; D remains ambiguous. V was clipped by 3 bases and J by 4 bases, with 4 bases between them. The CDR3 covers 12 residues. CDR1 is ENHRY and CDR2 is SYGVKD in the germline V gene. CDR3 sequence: CAISDSGNTIYF. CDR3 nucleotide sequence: TGTGCCATCAGTGACAGCGGAAACACCATATATTTT.

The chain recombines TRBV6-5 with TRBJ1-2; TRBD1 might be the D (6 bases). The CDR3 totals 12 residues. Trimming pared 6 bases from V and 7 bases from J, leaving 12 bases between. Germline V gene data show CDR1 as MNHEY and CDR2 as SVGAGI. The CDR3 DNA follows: TGTGCCAGCAGCCCAACAGGGAGTGGCTACACCTTC. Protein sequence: CASSPTGSGYTF.

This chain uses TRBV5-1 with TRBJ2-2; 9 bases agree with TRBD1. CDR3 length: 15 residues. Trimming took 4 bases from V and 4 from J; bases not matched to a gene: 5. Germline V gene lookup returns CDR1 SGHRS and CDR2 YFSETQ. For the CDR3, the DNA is TGCGCCAGCAGCCCGGACAGGGGCATCACCGGGGAGCTGTTTTTT. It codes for CASSPDRGITGELFF.

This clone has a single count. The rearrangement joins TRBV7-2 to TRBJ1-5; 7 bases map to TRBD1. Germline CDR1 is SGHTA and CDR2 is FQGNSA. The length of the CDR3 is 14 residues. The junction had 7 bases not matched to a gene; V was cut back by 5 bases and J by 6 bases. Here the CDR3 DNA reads TGTGCCAGCAGCAACCGACAGGGTAGTCAGCCCCAGCATTTT. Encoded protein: CASSNRQGSQPQHF.

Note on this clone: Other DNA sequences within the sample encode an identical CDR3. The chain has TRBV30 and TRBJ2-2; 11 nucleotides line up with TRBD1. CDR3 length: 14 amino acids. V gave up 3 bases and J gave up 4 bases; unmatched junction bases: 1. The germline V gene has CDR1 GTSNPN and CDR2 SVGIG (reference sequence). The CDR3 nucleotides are TGTGCCTGGAGCGGACAGGGGGCCACCGGGGAGCTGTTTTTT. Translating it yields CAWSGQGATGELFF.

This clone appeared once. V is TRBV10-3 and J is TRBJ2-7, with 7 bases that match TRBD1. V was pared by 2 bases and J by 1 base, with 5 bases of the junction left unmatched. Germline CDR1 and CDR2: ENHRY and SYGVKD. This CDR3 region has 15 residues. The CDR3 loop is CAISERQDRSYEQYF. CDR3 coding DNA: TGTGCCATCAGTGAGAGACAGGACAGGTCCTACGAGCAGTACTTC.

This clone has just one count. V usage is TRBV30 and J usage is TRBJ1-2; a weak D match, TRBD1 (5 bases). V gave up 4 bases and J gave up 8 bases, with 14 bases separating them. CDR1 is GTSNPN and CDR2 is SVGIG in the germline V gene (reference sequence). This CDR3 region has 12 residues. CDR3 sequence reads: CAWKGASGGYTF. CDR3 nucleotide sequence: TGTGCCTGGAAAGGGGCCTCGGGGGGCTACACCTTC. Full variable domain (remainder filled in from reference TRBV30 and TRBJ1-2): SQTIHQWPATLVQPVGSPLSLECTVEGTSNPNLYWYRQAAGRGLQLLFYSVGIGQISSEVPQNLSASRPQDRQFILSSKKLLLSDSGFYLCAWKGASGGYTFGSGTRLTVV.

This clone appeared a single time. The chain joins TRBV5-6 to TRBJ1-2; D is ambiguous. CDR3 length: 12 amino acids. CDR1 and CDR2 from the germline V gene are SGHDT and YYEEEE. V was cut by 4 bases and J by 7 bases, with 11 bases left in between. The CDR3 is CASSAFNPGYTF. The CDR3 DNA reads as TGTGCCAGCAGCGCCTTTAACCCTGGCTACACCTTC.

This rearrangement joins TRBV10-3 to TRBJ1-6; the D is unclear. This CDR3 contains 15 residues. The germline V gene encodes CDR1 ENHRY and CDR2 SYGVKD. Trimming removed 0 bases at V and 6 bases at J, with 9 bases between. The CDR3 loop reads CAISESPNANSPLHF. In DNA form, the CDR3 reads TGTGCCATCAGTGAGTCCCCTAATGCTAATTCACCCCTCCACTTT.

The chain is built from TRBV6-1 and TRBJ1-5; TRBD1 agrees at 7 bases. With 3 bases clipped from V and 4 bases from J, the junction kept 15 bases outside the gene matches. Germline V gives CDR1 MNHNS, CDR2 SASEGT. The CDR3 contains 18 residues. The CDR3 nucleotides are TGTGCCAGCAGTGAGGGTTTTGTTGGAGGGGGCGTTAATCAGCCCCAGCATTTT. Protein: CASSEGFVGGGVNQPQHF.

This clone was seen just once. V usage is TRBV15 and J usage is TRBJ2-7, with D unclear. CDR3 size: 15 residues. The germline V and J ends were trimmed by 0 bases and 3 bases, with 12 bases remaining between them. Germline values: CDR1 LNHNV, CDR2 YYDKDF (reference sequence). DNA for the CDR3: TGTGCCACCAGCAGAGATCTGGCTGAAAACTACGAGCAGTACTTC. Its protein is CATSRDLAENYEQYF.

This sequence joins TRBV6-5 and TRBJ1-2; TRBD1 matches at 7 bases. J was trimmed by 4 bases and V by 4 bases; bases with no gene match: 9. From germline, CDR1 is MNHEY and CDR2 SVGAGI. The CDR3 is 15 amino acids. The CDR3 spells CASSSGQDFFYGYTF. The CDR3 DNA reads TGTGCCAGCAGTTCCGGACAGGATTTCTTCTATGGCTACACCTTC.

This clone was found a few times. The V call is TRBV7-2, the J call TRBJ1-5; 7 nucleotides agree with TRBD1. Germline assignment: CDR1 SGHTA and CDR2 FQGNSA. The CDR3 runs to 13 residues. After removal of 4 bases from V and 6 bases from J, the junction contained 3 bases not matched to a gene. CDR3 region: CASSYRGTQPQHF. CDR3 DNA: TGTGCCAGCAGCTACAGGGGAACTCAGCCCCAGCATTTT.

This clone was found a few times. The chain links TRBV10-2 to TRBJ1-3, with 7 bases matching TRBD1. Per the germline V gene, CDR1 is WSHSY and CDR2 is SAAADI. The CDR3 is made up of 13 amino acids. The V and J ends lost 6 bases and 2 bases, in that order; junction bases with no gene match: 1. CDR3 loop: CASSGTAGNTIYF. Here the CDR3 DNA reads TGCGCCAGCAGCGGGACAGCTGGAAACACCATATATTTT.

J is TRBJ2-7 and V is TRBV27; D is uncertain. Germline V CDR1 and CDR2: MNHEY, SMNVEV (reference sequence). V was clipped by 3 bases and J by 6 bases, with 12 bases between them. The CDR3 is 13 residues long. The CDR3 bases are TGTGCCAGCAGTTTGGGCCCAGGTGGCGAGCAGTACTTC. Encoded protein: CASSLGPGGEQYF.

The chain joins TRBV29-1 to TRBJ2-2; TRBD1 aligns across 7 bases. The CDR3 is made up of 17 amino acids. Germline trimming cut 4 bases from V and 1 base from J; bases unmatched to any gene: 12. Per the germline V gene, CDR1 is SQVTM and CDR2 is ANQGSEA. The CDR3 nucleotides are TGCAGCGTTGGTGGGACAGTGGGATTCCTGAACACCGGGGAGCTGTTTTTT. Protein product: CSVGGTVGFLNTGELFF.

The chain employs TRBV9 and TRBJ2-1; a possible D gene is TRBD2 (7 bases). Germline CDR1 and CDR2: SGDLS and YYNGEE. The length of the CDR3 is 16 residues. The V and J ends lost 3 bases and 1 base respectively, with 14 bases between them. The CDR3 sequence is CASSARGAESYNEQFF. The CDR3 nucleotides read TGTGCCAGCAGCGCCCGGGGGGCGGAGTCCTACAATGAGCAGTTCTTC.

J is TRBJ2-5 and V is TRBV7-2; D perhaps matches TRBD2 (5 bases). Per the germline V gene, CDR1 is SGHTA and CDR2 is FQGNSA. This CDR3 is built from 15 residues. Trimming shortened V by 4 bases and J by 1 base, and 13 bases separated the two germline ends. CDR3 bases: TGTGCCAGCAGCTCCTGGAGAGGGTCCCAAGAGACCCAGTACTTC. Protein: CASSSWRGSQETQYF. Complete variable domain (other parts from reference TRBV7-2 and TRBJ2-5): GAGVSQSPSNKVTEKGKDVELRCDPISGHTALYWYRQSLGQGLEFLIYFQGNSAPDKSGLPSDRFSAERTGGSVSTLTIQRTQQEDSAVYLCASSSWRGSQETQYFGPGTRLLVL.

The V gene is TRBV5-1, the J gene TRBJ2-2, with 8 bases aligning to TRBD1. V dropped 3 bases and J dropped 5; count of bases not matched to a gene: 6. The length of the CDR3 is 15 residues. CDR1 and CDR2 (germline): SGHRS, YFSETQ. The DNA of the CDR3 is TGCGCCAGCAGCTACGGACAGGGAAGGACCGGGGAGCTGTTTTTT. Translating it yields CASSYGQGRTGELFF. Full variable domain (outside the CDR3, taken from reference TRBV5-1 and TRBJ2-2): KAGVTQTPRYLIKTRGQQVTLSCSPISGHRSVSWYQQTPGQGLQFLFEYFSETQRNKGNFPGRFSGRQFSNSRSEMNVSTLELGDSALYLCASSYGQGRTGELFFGEGSRLTVL.